Sequencing of this T cell receptor (beta chain) was carried out in a study of T cell repertoires in cytomegalovirus infection. Study information: TCR beta signatures that were public indicated CMV infection and matching HLA type.

The V gene end was trimmed by 8 bases and the J gene end by 1 base; junction bases not matched to a gene: 13. The CDR3 consists of 16 residues. The germline CDR1 and CDR2 sequences are MNHEY and SMNVEV (reference sequence). Findings and limits, study-wide: HLA-C-restricted CMV clonotypes gave the most frequent clonotype in two of eight donors. Identification of carriers of CMV plus the relevant HLA was achieved through cumulative public TCR beta family frequency.

TCRdb processed the reads anew with MiXCR; each CDR3 protein has one entry. Of fewer than 1,000,000 distinct CDR3 sequences in the sample, roughly 30% were seen once. The sample holds a few counts of this clonotype. Its antigen is unidentified. This chain connects TRBV27 to TRBJ2-7; 8 bases match TRBD1. The origin of this receptor is a human donor in good health (CMV status not recorded). Some clones in this sample may be carry-over from other donors' samples. The material sequenced was cultured CD8+ T cells from PBMCs, taken from culture after CMV antigen stimulation. The CDR3 DNA reads TGTGCCAGCCGTGGGCCCACCGGGACAGGTTCCTACGAGCAGTACGTC. Its protein product is CASRGPTGTGSYEQYV.